A selection of T cell receptor beta chains follows, all from one sample in a study of CD8+CD57+ T cells in acquired aplastic anemia. TCRdb fed the reads into MiXCR, producing one record per CDR3 protein. The sample shows 270,000 or so distinct CDR3 sequences, 82% of them seen only once. Material for sequencing was sorted CD4+, CD8+, or CD8+CD57+ T cells (not recorded which) from PBMCs. Source of these receptors: a human donor with aplastic anemia. Each CDR3 is given with its conserved first and last residue. The order of the fields is clone size, D gene, V gene, J gene, CDR3 DNA, CDR3 protein. The D gene is left open where the match is weak. Clone size is stated in some rows and not others, as once, few, many or a class when expanded.

abundance: many; d_gene: TRBD2; v_gene: TRBV20-1; j_gene: TRBJ2-2; CDR3nt: TGCAGTGCTAGAGATCTAAGGGGAGGGGACACCGGGGAGCTGTTTTTT; CDR3aa: CSARDLRGGDTGELFF
abundance: NA; d_gene: NA; v_gene: TRBV5-5; j_gene: TRBJ1-2; CDR3nt: TGTGCCAGCAGCTCCGGGACGTACAGTTACTATGGCTACACCTTC; CDR3aa: CASSSGTYSYYGYTF
abundance: few; d_gene: TRBD1; v_gene: TRBV2; j_gene: TRBJ2-7; CDR3nt: TGTGCCAGCACACCGGACAGGGCATACGAGCAGTACTTC; CDR3aa: CASTPDRAYEQYF
abundance: NA; d_gene: NA; v_gene: TRBV7-9; j_gene: TRBJ1-1; CDR3nt: TGTGCCAGCAGCTTCGATCTGGCACAGATCAATGAAATTTTCTTT; CDR3aa: CASSFDLAQINEIFF
abundance: NA; d_gene: TRBD2; v_gene: TRBV9; j_gene: TRBJ2-1; CDR3nt: TGTGCCAGCAGCAGGGCTAGCGGTACCCACTATTTTCAGTTCTTC; CDR3aa: CASSRASGTHYFQFF
abundance: NA; d_gene: TRBD1; v_gene: TRBV6-1; j_gene: TRBJ2-3; CDR3nt: TGTGCCAGCAAGTTCACGGGACAGGGATACACAGATACGCAGTATTTT; CDR3aa: CASKFTGQGYTDTQYF
abundance: NA; d_gene: TRBD2; v_gene: TRBV6-5; j_gene: TRBJ2-3; CDR3nt: TGTGCCATCAGTTCCCCAGCGGGGGGCACAGATACGCAGTATTTT; CDR3aa: CAISSPAGGTDTQYF
abundance: once; d_gene: NA; v_gene: TRBV9; j_gene: TRBJ2-3; CDR3nt: TGTGCCAGCAGCGTAGGGGGGGCAGCTGGAAACACCAAGTATTTT; CDR3aa: CASSVGGAAGNTKYF
abundance: NA; d_gene: NA; v_gene: TRBV29-1; j_gene: TRBJ1-1; CDR3nt: TGCAGCGTTGCACAAAGCCTTACTAACACTGAAGCTTTCTTT; CDR3aa: CSVAQSLTNTEAFF
abundance: NA; d_gene: NA; v_gene: TRBV7-8; j_gene: TRBJ1-6; CDR3nt: TGTGCCAGCAGCTTAGCCGGAGGCACCGATACGCAACCCCTCCACTTT; CDR3aa: CASSLAGGTDTQPLHF
abundance: NA; d_gene: NA; v_gene: TRBV7-2; j_gene: TRBJ2-3; CDR3nt: TGTGCCAGCAGCGGCGGGGACAGTGCGAACCAGTATTTT; CDR3aa: CASSGGDSANQYF
abundance: NA; d_gene: NA; v_gene: TRBV24-1; j_gene: TRBJ2-2; CDR3nt: TGTGCCACCAGTGATCCAGGCGGAAGGGGCGGGGAGCTGTTTTTT; CDR3aa: CATSDPGGRGGELFF
abundance: few; d_gene: NA; v_gene: TRBV24-1; j_gene: TRBJ2-1; CDR3nt: TGTGCCACCAGTGACCATCATAGGGGCTCCTACAATGAGCAGTTCTTC; CDR3aa: CATSDHHRGSYNEQFF
abundance: NA; d_gene: NA; v_gene: TRBV24-1; j_gene: TRBJ2-3; CDR3nt: TGTGCCACCGTGGACGGGGGCACCGATACGCAGTTTTTT; CDR3aa: CATVDGGTDTQFF
abundance: once; d_gene: TRBD2; v_gene: TRBV5-4; j_gene: TRBJ2-1; CDR3nt: TGTGCCAGCAGCTTTACTAGCGCGGGCTCCTACAATGAGCAGTTCTTC; CDR3aa: CASSFTSAGSYNEQFF
abundance: once; d_gene: NA; v_gene: TRBV10-2; j_gene: TRBJ2-7; CDR3nt: TGCGCCAGCAGTATCACAGACTCCTACGAGCAGTACTTC; CDR3aa: CASSITDSYEQYF
abundance: NA; d_gene: NA; v_gene: TRBV7-2; j_gene: TRBJ1-2; CDR3nt: TGTGCCAGCAGTTGTGGACAGAGCTATAACTACAGCTTC; CDR3aa: CASSCGQSYNYSF
abundance: NA; d_gene: NA; v_gene: TRBV7-6; j_gene: TRBJ1-2; CDR3nt: TGTGCCAGCAGCTTAGCGACGGACGAGGTCGAGTTCGGCTACACCTTC; CDR3aa: CASSLATDEVEFGYTF
abundance: NA; d_gene: TRBD1; v_gene: TRBV10-3; j_gene: TRBJ1-6; CDR3nt: TGTGCCATCCGATTGGGACAGACGACACCCCTCCACTTT; CDR3aa: CAIRLGQTTPLHF
abundance: NA; d_gene: NA; v_gene: TRBV7-9; j_gene: TRBJ2-7; CDR3nt: TGTGCCAGCAGCTCCTCAGATACCCAACTCTATGGCCCATACTTC; CDR3aa: CASSSSDTQLYGPYF
abundance: NA; d_gene: NA; v_gene: TRBV9; j_gene: TRBJ2-6; CDR3nt: TGTGCCAGCAGCGTTCAGAGCTCTGGGGCCAACGTCCTGACTTTC; CDR3aa: CASSVQSSGANVLTF
abundance: NA; d_gene: NA; v_gene: TRBV7-8; j_gene: TRBJ2-3; CDR3nt: TGTGCCAGCAGCTTAGCGGGAGGTGCCGATATGCAGGATACGCAGTATTTT; CDR3aa: CASSLAGGADMQDTQYF
abundance: NA; d_gene: NA; v_gene: TRBV25-1; j_gene: TRBJ2-3; CDR3nt: TGTGCCAGCAGTGCCAGACACGACACAGATGCGCAGTATTTT; CDR3aa: CASSARHDTDAQYF
abundance: NA; d_gene: NA; v_gene: TRBV2; j_gene: TRBJ1-5; CDR3nt: TGTGCCAGCAGCCATGGGGGGATTCATCCCCAGCTTTTC; CDR3aa: CASSHGGIHPQLF
abundance: NA; d_gene: NA; v_gene: TRBV7-9; j_gene: TRBJ1-2; CDR3nt: TGTGCCAGCAGCTTTCAAAGAGGCGGGAGGTGCGACTACACCTTC; CDR3aa: CASSFQRGGRCDYTF
abundance: once; d_gene: NA; v_gene: TRBV2; j_gene: TRBJ2-1; CDR3nt: TGTGCCAGCGGGCACGGAGTAACGGGAAGTCTGTCTTTT; CDR3aa: CASGHGVTGSLSF
abundance: NA; d_gene: NA; v_gene: TRBV7-2; j_gene: TRBJ2-5; CDR3nt: TGTGCCAGCAGCTTCGACGGATTCCCCTACGCGCAGTACTTC; CDR3aa: CASSFDGFPYAQYF
abundance: NA; d_gene: NA; v_gene: TRBV15; j_gene: TRBJ2-7; CDR3nt: TGTGCCACCAGCACGGGCGGCAGCCAATACGCGCAGTACTTC; CDR3aa: CATSTGGSQYAQYF
abundance: NA; d_gene: NA; v_gene: TRBV7-8; j_gene: TRBJ2-3; CDR3nt: TGTGCCAGCAGCGAGGCGTATGGTCATGATACGCAGTATTTT; CDR3aa: CASSEAYGHDTQYF
abundance: NA; d_gene: TRBD2; v_gene: TRBV9; j_gene: TRBJ2-3; CDR3nt: TGTGCCAGCAGCGTAGGAGGGACTAGCGGAATAGATACGCAGTATTTT; CDR3aa: CASSVGGTSGIDTQYF
abundance: NA; d_gene: TRBD1; v_gene: TRBV7-2; j_gene: TRBJ1-1; CDR3nt: TGTGCCAGCAGACCGCCGGGACAGGGACCTGAAGCTTTCTTT; CDR3aa: CASRPPGQGPEAFF
abundance: NA; d_gene: NA; v_gene: TRBV7-3; j_gene: TRBJ2-3; CDR3nt: TGTGCCAGCAGCTTAGCGGGGGCTTGGGATGCGACGTATTTT; CDR3aa: CASSLAGAWDATYF
abundance: NA; d_gene: NA; v_gene: TRBV7-9; j_gene: TRBJ1-1; CDR3nt: TGTGCCAGCAGTCTAACCCTTGAAGCTTTCTTT; CDR3aa: CASSLTLEAFF
abundance: NA; d_gene: NA; v_gene: TRBV2; j_gene: TRBJ2-5; CDR3nt: TGTGCCAGTGAGGGGGGGGTTATAGGAGAGACGCAGTACTTC; CDR3aa: CASEGGVIGETQYF
abundance: NA; d_gene: NA; v_gene: TRBV7-9; j_gene: TRBJ1-1; CDR3nt: TGTGCCAGCAGCTTAACAGATATGAACACTGAAGCTTTCTTT; CDR3aa: CASSLTDMNTEAFF
abundance: once; d_gene: TRBD2; v_gene: TRBV5-6; j_gene: TRBJ2-1; CDR3nt: TGTGCCAGCAGCCCCCCCGCGGTAGCGGGAAAAAATGAGCAGTTCTTC; CDR3aa: CASSPPAVAGKNEQFF
abundance: NA; d_gene: NA; v_gene: TRBV7-2; j_gene: TRBJ2-6; CDR3nt: TGTGCCAGCAGCTTAGCGGGGGGCGACGGGGCCAACGTCCTGACTTTC; CDR3aa: CASSLAGGDGANVLTF
abundance: NA; d_gene: NA; v_gene: TRBV2; j_gene: TRBJ2-1; CDR3nt: TGTGCCAGCAGGGATGGGGGGCCCACTGAGCAGTTTTTC; CDR3aa: CASRDGGPTEQFF
abundance: NA; d_gene: TRBD1; v_gene: TRBV11-3; j_gene: TRBJ2-1; CDR3nt: TGTGCCAGCAGCTTAGCTCTGACAGGGTACTACAATGAGCAGTTCTTC; CDR3aa: CASSLALTGYYNEQFF
abundance: NA; d_gene: NA; v_gene: TRBV29-1; j_gene: TRBJ2-7; CDR3nt: TGCAGCGGGAACAGGAACGACGAGCAGTACTTC; CDR3aa: CSGNRNDEQYF
abundance: once; d_gene: TRBD2; v_gene: TRBV29-1; j_gene: TRBJ2-1; CDR3nt: TGCAGCGTCAGTAGCGGGGGGCAGACTTACAATGAGCAGTTCTTC; CDR3aa: CSVSSGGQTYNEQFF
abundance: NA; d_gene: NA; v_gene: TRBV7-3; j_gene: TRBJ1-2; CDR3nt: TGTGCCAGCAGCGACCGATATGGCTACACCTTC; CDR3aa: CASSDRYGYTF
abundance: NA; d_gene: NA; v_gene: TRBV4-1; j_gene: TRBJ2-7; CDR3nt: TGCGCCAGCAGCCAAACAACAGGGCCTTCCTACGAGCAGTACTTC; CDR3aa: CASSQTTGPSYEQYF
abundance: once; d_gene: TRBD1; v_gene: TRBV9; j_gene: TRBJ2-1; CDR3nt: TGTGCCAGCAGTGGAGCCGACAGGGCTCTTAATGAAATCTTC; CDR3aa: CASSGADRALNEIF
abundance: NA; d_gene: NA; v_gene: TRBV7-9; j_gene: TRBJ2-3; CDR3nt: TGTGCCAGCAGCTTAGTGGGAGGTCAGCATACTCTGGATTTT; CDR3aa: CASSLVGGQHTLDF
abundance: NA; d_gene: NA; v_gene: TRBV7-7; j_gene: TRBJ2-3; CDR3nt: TGTGCCCGTAGGATCGGGGCCAGAAAAACGCAGTATTTT; CDR3aa: CARRIGARKTQYF
abundance: NA; d_gene: TRBD1; v_gene: TRBV7-4; j_gene: TRBJ1-1; CDR3nt: TGTGCCAGCAGCGTAGCAGGGGGTTCCGCCACGGCTTTCTTT; CDR3aa: CASSVAGGSATAFF